The 20 T cell receptor beta chains given below trace back to one sample, sequenced in a study of T-cell reconstitution after alpha-beta-depleted transplantation in children (dated by TCRdb to 2016 to 2018). The receptor library was made with PCR. Sequencing was carried out with an Illumina HiSeq 2500. To normalize quantification of the TCRbeta repertoire, the TCR libraries were built with molecular barcoding that relied on unique molecular identifiers. TCRdb reprocessed the public reads (quality trimming at Q25 with fastp, clone calling with MiXCR) and kept in-frame beta chains. Rows are combined by CDR3 protein, so each entry shows the most common genes and DNA. The sample has more than 150,000 distinct CDR3 sequences on record, 6.5% to 7.5% of them singletons. The ten largest clones take up roughly 3% of the sample. Sequencing used PBMCs from the stem cell graft donor, obtained from the stem cell graft. The origin of the receptors is a human donor who donated a stem cell graft to a child with Wiskott-Aldrich syndrome.

This clonotype was picked up many times. The CDR3 sequence is CASSQELESSTDTQYF. Written as DNA, the CDR3 is TGCGCCAGCAGCCAAGAACTAGAATCTAGCACAGATACGCAGTATTTT. This chain uses TRBV4-3 with TRBJ2-3; possible D gene TRBD2, 5 bases. This CDR3 comprises 16 residues. Per germline, CDR1 LGHNA and CDR2 YSLEER. V was clipped by 0 bases and J by 0 bases, with 10 bases between them.

The rearrangement links TRBV12-3 or TRBV12-4 to TRBJ2-3; 7 nucleotides match TRBD1. The length of the CDR3 is 14 residues. V was clipped by 6 bases and J by 0 bases; unmatched bases: 3. The CDR3 here is CASRDRNSTDTQYF. The DNA for the CDR3 is TGTGCCAGCAGGGACAGGAACAGCACAGATACGCAGTATTTT.

The V gene is TRBV5-5, the J gene TRBJ2-2; D possibly uses TRBD1 or TRBD2 (5 bases each). Germline CDR1 is SGHKS and CDR2 is YYEKEE (reference sequence). The CDR3 is 18 residues long. V was shortened by 4 bases and J by 5 bases, with 24 bases between the two germline ends. The CDR3 nucleotides read TGTGCCAGCAGCCACTCAAGGGCTGGAGGTGGGGGAACCGGGGAGCTGTTTTTT. The encoded protein is CASSHSRAGGGGTGELFF.

As to this clonotype: A clone one base away is much larger, so this may be a read error. CDR3 loop: CSARLQGWYYGYIF. CDR3 in DNA: TGCAGTGCTAGGCTACAGGGGTGGTACTATGGCTACATCTTC. The chain has TRBV20-1 and TRBJ1-2, with TRBD1 identical over 7 bases. This CDR3 spans 14 amino acids. Germline CDR1 and CDR2: DFQATT and SNEGSKA (reference sequence).

This clonotype was counted ten times or more. V and J are TRBV19 and TRBJ2-1; 11 positions match TRBD1. The CDR3 runs to 16 residues. Trimming took 5 bases from V and 6 from J; bases not matched to a gene: 9. Germline CDR1 is LNHDA and CDR2 is SQIVND (reference sequence). CDR3 DNA: TGTGCCAGTAGTCCAGCAGGGGGACAGGGGGGCAATGAGCAGTTCTTC. Encoded protein: CASSPAGGQGGNEQFF.

V and J are TRBV28 and TRBJ2-7; weak D call: TRBD1 (6 bases). Germline CDR1 is MDHEN and CDR2 is SYDVKM. The CDR3 covers 13 residues. V was trimmed by 4 bases and J by 5 bases, leaving 12 bases between them. CDR3 in amino acids: CASSSTNRDEQYF. The CDR3 nucleotides read TGTGCCAGCAGTTCCACAAACAGGGACGAGCAGTACTTC.

The table lists this clonotype with many counts. The chain links TRBV20-1 to TRBJ2-1; 12 bases map to TRBD2. This CDR3 has 15 residues. Trimming cost V 2 bases and J 5 bases; bases outside gene matches: 4. The germline V gene encodes CDR1 DFQATT and CDR2 SNEGSKA (reference sequence). The CDR3 spells CSARWGLAGDNEQFF. CDR3 bases: TGCAGTGCTAGATGGGGACTAGCGGGCGACAATGAGCAGTTCTTC.

This clonotype was seen ten or more times. This chain connects TRBV6-5 to TRBJ2-1; D is uncertain. The V gene's germline CDR1 is MNHEY and CDR2 SVGAGI. V shed 6 bases and J shed 5 bases, with 11 bases lying between them. This CDR3 spans 13 amino acids. The DNA of the CDR3 is TGTGCCAGCAGGTTCACTACCAACAATGAGCAGTTCTTC. Amino acids: CASRFTTNNEQFF.

A few counts support this clonotype. This chain links TRBV20-1 with TRBJ1-4; D gene uncertain. Germline lookup yields CDR1 DFQATT and CDR2 SNEGSKA (reference sequence). V was cut by 1 base and J by 7 bases, with 13 bases left in between. The CDR3 totals 14 residues. The CDR3 sequence: CSARGSPWGEKLFF. CDR3 nucleotides: TGCAGTGCTAGAGGCAGCCCGTGGGGTGAAAAACTGTTTTTT.

This clonotype was observed many times. The chain joins TRBV12-3 or TRBV12-4 to TRBJ2-7, with D hard to call. The CDR3 loop spans 13 amino acids. Trimming removed 6 bases from V and 1 base from J, with 10 bases in between. The CDR3 is CASSRDGSYEQYF. In DNA form, the CDR3 reads TGTGCCAGCAGCCGTGACGGATCCTACGAGCAGTACTTC.

This clonotype occurred many times. This chain uses TRBV12-3 or TRBV12-4 with TRBJ1-2; D not resolved. Trimming removed 2 bases from V and 5 bases from J, with 6 bases in between. This CDR3 comprises 12 residues. The CDR3 here is CASSLSLYGYTF. DNA of the CDR3: TGTGCCAGCAGTTTAAGTCTGTATGGCTACACCTTC.

This clonotype has ten or more counts. This rearrangement joins TRBV3-1 to TRBJ2-3; maybe TRBD2 (5 bases). Trimming left V 0 bases short and J 1 base short, with 14 bases between. Per the germline V gene, CDR1 is LGHDT and CDR2 is YNNKEL (reference sequence). The CDR3 is 17 residues long. The CDR3 protein is CASSQDSSAVGTDTQYF. The CDR3 DNA is TGTGCCAGCAGCCAAGATAGTAGCGCGGTGGGCACAGATACGCAGTATTTT.

The chain combines TRBV7-9 with TRBJ2-1, with D hard to call. CDR1 is SEHNR, CDR2 FQNEAQ, per germline (reference sequence). The CDR3 runs to 15 residues. Deletions cut 2 bases from V and 6 bases from J, with 14 bases between. The CDR3 sequence is CASSLRVSKANEQFF. The CDR3 DNA reads TGTGCCAGCAGCTTAAGGGTTAGCAAAGCCAATGAGCAGTTCTTC.

This clonotype was recorded at least ten times. Here the CDR3 DNA reads TGCAGTGCTGGGGACAGACTACAAGAGACCCAGTACTTC. Its translation: CSAGDRLQETQYF. The chain has TRBV20-1 and TRBJ2-5; 7 positions agree with TRBD1. The CDR3 extends over 13 amino acids. From germline, CDR1 is DFQATT and CDR2 SNEGSKA (reference sequence). After removal of 5 bases from V and 2 bases from J, the junction contained 5 bases not matched to a gene.

In its sample, this clonotype was seen many times. This chain joins TRBV20-1 and TRBJ1-2, with D tentatively TRBD1 (5 bases). The CDR3 loop spans 17 amino acids. Trimming pared 4 bases from V and 5 bases from J, leaving 26 bases between. Germline CDR1 reads DFQATT; CDR2 reads SNEGSKA (reference sequence). The CDR3 here is CSAKAVLRQGGRYGYTF. DNA of the CDR3: TGCAGTGCTAAGGCGGTCCTGAGGCAGGGAGGGAGATATGGCTACACCTTC.

This clonotype came up many times. The chain employs TRBV9 and TRBJ2-5, with 7 bases fitting TRBD1. The V gene's germline CDR1 is SGDLS and CDR2 YYNGEE. The CDR3 has 14 residues. V trimming: 3 bases; J trimming: 1 base; junction bases outside the gene matches: 3. In DNA, the CDR3 is TGTGCCAGCAGCGCAGGGACAGCCCAAGAGACCCAGTACTTC. Protein sequence: CASSAGTAQETQYF.

This clonotype was seen a handful of times. This rearrangement joins TRBV7-8 to TRBJ2-2; 9 bases are a match to TRBD2. V lost 6 bases and J lost 3; bases outside the gene matches: 8. The CDR3 has 16 amino acids. Germline CDR1 reads SGHVS; CDR2 reads FQNEAQ. CDR3 sequence: CASSLPGLADTGELFF. CDR3 DNA: TGTGCCAGCAGTCTACCGGGACTAGCCGACACCGGGGAGCTGTTTTTT.

This chain uses TRBV4-3 with TRBJ2-3; D gene uncertain. There are 15 residues in the CDR3. Germline V gene data show CDR1 as LGHNA and CDR2 as YSLEER. The V and J ends lost 0 bases and 1 base respectively, with 8 bases between them. CDR3 nucleotide sequence: TGCGCCAGCAGCCAAGATCCCCGGGGCACAGATACGCAGTATTTT. Translated, it gives CASSQDPRGTDTQYF.

This clonotype was seen at least ten times. The chain employs TRBV20-1 and TRBJ2-5; D is unclear. Trimming removed 2 bases from V and 1 base from J, with 11 bases in between. The CDR3 sequence is 14 residues long. Germline V lookup: CDR1 DFQATT, CDR2 SNEGSKA (reference sequence). CDR3 DNA: TGCAGTGCTAGATTGGAAAGCACCCAAGAGACCCAGTACTTC. Its translation: CSARLESTQETQYF.

A note on this clonotype: Just one base apart from a much larger clone, this may be a read error. The chain recombines TRBV20-1 with TRBJ2-3; tentative D call: TRBD1 (6 bases). Looked up from germline, CDR1 is DFQATT and CDR2 is SNEGSKA (reference sequence). V was cut by 6 bases and J by 3 bases, with 13 bases left in between. The CDR3 is made up of 13 amino acids. The CDR3 DNA reads TGCAGTGCCGACAACAGGGTAACAGATACGCAGTATTTT. As protein: CSADNRVTDTQYF.